Detailed here is one TCR beta chain. The data stem from a study of blood T cell repertoires in COVID-19. Assay: immunoSEQ multiplex PCR; the TCRdb copy retains only in-frame clones and omits some. This table has about 360,000 clones, roughly 86% appearing once. The CDR3 is 19 amino acids. Unmatched junction bases numbered 13, after V lost 1 base and J lost 0 bases. The germline V gene encodes CDR1 SNHLY and CDR2 FYNNEI. V is TRBV2 and J is TRBJ2-5, with 8 bases identical to TRBD2. Sequencing was carried out using peripheral blood. This sequence was found in a human donor in a cohort sampled during active COVID-19. CDR3 region: CASSEGPWRGDRYQETQYF. In DNA, the CDR3 is TGTGCCAGCAGTGAAGGTCCCTGGCGGGGGGACCGGTACCAAGAGACCCAGTACTTC.